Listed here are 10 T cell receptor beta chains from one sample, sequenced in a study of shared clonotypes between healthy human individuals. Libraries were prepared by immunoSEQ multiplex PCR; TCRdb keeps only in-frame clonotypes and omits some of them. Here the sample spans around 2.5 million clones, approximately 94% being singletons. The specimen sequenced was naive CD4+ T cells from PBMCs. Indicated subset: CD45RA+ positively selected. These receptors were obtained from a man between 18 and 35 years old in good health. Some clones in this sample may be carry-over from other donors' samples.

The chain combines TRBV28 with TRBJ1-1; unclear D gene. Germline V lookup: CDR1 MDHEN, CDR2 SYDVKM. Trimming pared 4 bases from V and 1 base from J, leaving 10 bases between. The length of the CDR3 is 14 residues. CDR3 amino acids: CASSSPPGNTEAFF. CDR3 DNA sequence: TGTGCCAGCAGTTCCCCCCCCGGGAACACTGAAGCTTTCTTT.

CDR3: CASSPDLAGGATGELFF. The CDR3 bases are TGTGCCAGCAGCCCCGATTTAGCGGGAGGAGCCACCGGGGAGCTGTTTTTT. The chain is built from TRBV7-3 and TRBJ2-2; 10 bases are a match to TRBD2. The V gene end was trimmed by 5 bases and the J gene end by 4 bases; junction bases not matched to a gene: 10. From germline, CDR1 is SGHTA and CDR2 FQGTGA. This CDR3 contains 17 residues.

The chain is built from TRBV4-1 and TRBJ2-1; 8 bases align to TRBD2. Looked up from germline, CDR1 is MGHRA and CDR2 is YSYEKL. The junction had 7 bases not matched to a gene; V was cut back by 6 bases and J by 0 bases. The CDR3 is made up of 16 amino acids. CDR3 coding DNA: TGCGCCAGCAGTCTAGTAGCGGGGCCCTCCTACAATGAGCAGTTCTTC. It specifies CASSLVAGPSYNEQFF.

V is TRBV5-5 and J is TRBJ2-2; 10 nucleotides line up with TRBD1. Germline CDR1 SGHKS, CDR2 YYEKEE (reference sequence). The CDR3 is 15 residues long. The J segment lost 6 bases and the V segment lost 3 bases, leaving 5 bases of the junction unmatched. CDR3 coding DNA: TGTGCCAGCAGCTCGACAGGGGGCATCGCCGGGGAGCTGTTTTTT. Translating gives CASSSTGGIAGELFF. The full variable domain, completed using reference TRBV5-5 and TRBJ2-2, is DAGVTQSPTHLIKTRGQQVTLRCSPISGHKSVSWYQQVLGQGPQFIFQYYEKEERGRGNFPDRFSARQFPNYSSELNVNALLLGDSALYLCASSSTGGIAGELFFGEGSRLTVL.

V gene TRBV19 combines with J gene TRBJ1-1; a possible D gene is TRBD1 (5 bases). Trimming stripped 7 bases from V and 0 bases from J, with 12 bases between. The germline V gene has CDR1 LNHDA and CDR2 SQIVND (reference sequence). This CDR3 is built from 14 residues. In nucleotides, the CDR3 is TGTGCCAGTAAATTCGGGACGTTGAACACTGAAGCTTTCTTT. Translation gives CASKFGTLNTEAFF.

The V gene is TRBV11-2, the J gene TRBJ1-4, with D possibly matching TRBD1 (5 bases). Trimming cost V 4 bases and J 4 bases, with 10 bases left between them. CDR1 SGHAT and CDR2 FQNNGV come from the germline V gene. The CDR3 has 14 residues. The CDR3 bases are TGTGCCAGCAGCTGGGGACCGCATAATGAAAAACTGTTTTTT. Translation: CASSWGPHNEKLFF.

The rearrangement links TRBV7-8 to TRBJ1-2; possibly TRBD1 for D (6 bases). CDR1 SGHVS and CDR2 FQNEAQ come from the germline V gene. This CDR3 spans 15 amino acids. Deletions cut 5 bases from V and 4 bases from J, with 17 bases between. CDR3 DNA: TGTGCCAGCAGCCCGGCGGCGGGGGCTGGCTATGGCTACACCTTC. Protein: CASSPAAGAGYGYTF.

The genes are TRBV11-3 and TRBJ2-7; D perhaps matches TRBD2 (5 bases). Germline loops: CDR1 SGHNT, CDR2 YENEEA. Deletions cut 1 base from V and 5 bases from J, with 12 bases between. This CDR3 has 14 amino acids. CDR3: CASSLGRTRDEQYF. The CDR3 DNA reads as TGTGCCAGCAGCTTAGGGAGAACTAGAGACGAGCAGTACTTC.

This CDR3 reads CASSTSGQGGSPYF. Written as DNA, the CDR3 is TGTGCCAGCAGCACATCAGGACAGGGAGGATCGCCGTACTTC. The J gene is TRBJ2-7, the V gene TRBV7-9; TRBD1 agrees at 8 bases. V dropped 5 bases and J dropped 12; count of bases not matched to a gene: 15. Germline V CDR1 and CDR2: SEHNR, FQNEAQ (reference sequence). This CDR3 is 14 amino acids long.

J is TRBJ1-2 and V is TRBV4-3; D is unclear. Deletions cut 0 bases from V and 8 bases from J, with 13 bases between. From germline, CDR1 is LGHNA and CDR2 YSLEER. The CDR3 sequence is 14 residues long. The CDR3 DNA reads TGCGCCAGCAGCCAAGAGCATGGGCCAGCAGGCTACACCTTC. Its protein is CASSQEHGPAGYTF.